The 10 T cell receptor beta chains reported below all come from one sample, sequenced in a study of T-cell reconstitution after alpha-beta-depleted transplantation in children. Unique molecular identifiers were incorporated when the TCRbeta library was constructed. TCRdb reprocessed the PCR reads with MiXCR, giving one entry per CDR3 protein. The sample carries 90,000 to 100,000 distinct CDR3 sequences, about 25% recorded once. Sample: PBMCs, taken before TCRalphabeta/CD19-depleted stem cell transplant. These receptors were obtained from a boy between 2 and 10 years old with acute lymphoblastic leukemia, due to receive a stem cell transplant.

This chain connects TRBV6-1 to TRBJ2-7; D remains unclear. CDR1 is MNHNS and CDR2 is SASEGT in the germline V gene. V lost 7 bases to trimming and J lost 5 bases, with 15 bases between them. The CDR3 runs 13 residues. CDR3 sequence (DNA): TGTGCCAGCAAGCGTCCGGGTACGGACGAGCAGTACTTC. It specifies CASKRPGTDEQYF.

There are a few counts of this clonotype. This rearrangement joins TRBV4-2 to TRBJ1-2; 8 nucleotides agree with TRBD1. J gave up 8 bases and V 4 bases, and 12 bases lay outside the gene matches. The CDR3 runs to 15 residues. The germline gives CDR1 LGHNA, CDR2 YNFKEQ. The DNA for the CDR3 is TGTGCCAGCAGCCCCGATGGACAGGGCGGTGTCGGCTACACCTTC. The encoded protein is CASSPDGQGGVGYTF.

This rearrangement joins TRBV5-6 to TRBJ1-1; D gene unclear. Per germline, CDR1 SGHDT and CDR2 YYEEEE. V gave up 4 bases and J gave up 4 bases, with 14 bases separating them. This CDR3 has 14 residues. The CDR3 loop is CASSMTGRTTEAFF. CDR3 coding DNA: TGTGCCAGCAGCATGACCGGAAGAACCACTGAAGCTTTCTTT.

The chain combines TRBV25-1 with TRBJ2-3; the D gene is possibly TRBD2 (6 bases). Trimming stripped 8 bases from V and 5 bases from J, with 17 bases between. This CDR3 has 14 residues. Germline V CDR1 and CDR2: MGHDK, SYGVNS. Here the CDR3 reads CASEGYRLGDTQYF. CDR3 bases: TGTGCCAGCGAGGGATATCGACTAGGAGATACGCAGTATTTT.

This clonotype was counted at least ten times. The V and J genes are TRBV10-3 and TRBJ2-3; 11 nucleotides agree with TRBD2. The CDR3 runs to 14 residues. Germline V gene lookup returns CDR1 ENHRY and CDR2 SYGVKD. The V and J ends lost 10 bases and 3 bases, in that order; junction bases with no gene match: 6. The chain's CDR3 is CATSSGRSTDTQYF. CDR3 nucleotides: TGTGCCACCTCTAGCGGGAGGTCAACAGATACGCAGTATTTT.

This clonotype has ten or more counts. This chain links TRBV5-1 with TRBJ2-7, with 8 bases lining up with TRBD1. The CDR3 spans 15 residues. Germline loops: CDR1 SGHRS, CDR2 YFSETQ. The V segment lost 4 bases and the J segment 2 bases; nucleotides outside the gene matches: 8. This CDR3 reads CASSVRQGPTYEQYF. The DNA for the CDR3 is TGCGCCAGCAGCGTAAGACAGGGGCCGACCTACGAGCAGTACTTC.

The J gene is TRBJ2-1, the V gene TRBV11-2, with a tentative D call TRBD2 (6 bases). CDR1 and CDR2 (germline): SGHAT, FQNNGV. The CDR3 extends over 11 amino acids. V was cut by 6 bases and J by 9 bases, with 9 bases left in between. The chain's CDR3 is CASRGLTEQFF. CDR3 DNA: TGTGCCAGCAGGGGACTCACTGAGCAGTTCTTC.

The table lists this clonotype with many counts. V usage is TRBV11-2 and J usage is TRBJ2-1; D unresolved. Trimming pared 7 bases from V and 0 bases from J, leaving 13 bases between. From germline, CDR1 is SGHAT and CDR2 FQNNGV. The CDR3 length is 15 residues. The CDR3 DNA reads TGTGCCAGCACCTATAGCCCCGGCTCCTACAATGAGCAGTTCTTC. It specifies CASTYSPGSYNEQFF.

This clonotype has just a few counts. The rearrangement uses TRBV27 and TRBJ2-2, with D unresolved. The CDR3 is 14 residues long. The germline V gene encodes CDR1 MNHEY and CDR2 SMNVEV (reference sequence). V shed 4 bases and J shed 2 bases, with 8 bases lying between them. DNA for the CDR3: TGTGCCAGCAGTTATGAAGCTAACACCGGGGAGCTGTTTTTT. Its protein is CASSYEANTGELFF.

This clonotype was found a few times. The chain couples TRBV20-1 to TRBJ2-1; 8 nucleotides agree with TRBD2. The CDR3 length is 12 residues. Trimming at V came to 4 bases and at J to 10 bases, leaving 6 bases not matched to a gene. CDR1 is DFQATT and CDR2 is SNEGSKA in the germline V gene (reference sequence). The CDR3 protein is CSANGRAGEQFF. CDR3 DNA sequence: TGCAGTGCTAACGGGAGGGCCGGGGAGCAGTTCTTC.